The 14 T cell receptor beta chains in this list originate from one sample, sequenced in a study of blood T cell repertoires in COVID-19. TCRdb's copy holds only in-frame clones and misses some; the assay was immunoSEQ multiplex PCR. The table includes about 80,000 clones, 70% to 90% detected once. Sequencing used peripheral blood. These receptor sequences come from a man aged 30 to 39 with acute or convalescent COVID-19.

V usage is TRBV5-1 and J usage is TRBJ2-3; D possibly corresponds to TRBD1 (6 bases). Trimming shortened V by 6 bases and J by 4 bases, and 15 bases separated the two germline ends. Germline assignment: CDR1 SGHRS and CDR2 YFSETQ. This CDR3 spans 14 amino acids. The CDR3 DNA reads TGCGCCAGCACTCAGAGGACAGCGTCAGATACGCAGTATTTT. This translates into CASTQRTASDTQYF.

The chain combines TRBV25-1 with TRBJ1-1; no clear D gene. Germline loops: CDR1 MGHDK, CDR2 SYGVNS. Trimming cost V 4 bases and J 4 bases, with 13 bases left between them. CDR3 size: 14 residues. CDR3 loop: CASSVAGISTEAFF. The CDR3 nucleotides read TGTGCCAGCAGTGTTGCAGGAATATCCACTGAAGCTTTCTTT.

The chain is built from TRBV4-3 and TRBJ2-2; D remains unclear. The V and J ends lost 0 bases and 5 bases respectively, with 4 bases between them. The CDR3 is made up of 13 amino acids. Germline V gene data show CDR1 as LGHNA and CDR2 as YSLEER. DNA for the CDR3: TGCGCCAGCAGCCAAGAACGGACCGGGGAGCTGTTTTTT. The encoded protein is CASSQERTGELFF.

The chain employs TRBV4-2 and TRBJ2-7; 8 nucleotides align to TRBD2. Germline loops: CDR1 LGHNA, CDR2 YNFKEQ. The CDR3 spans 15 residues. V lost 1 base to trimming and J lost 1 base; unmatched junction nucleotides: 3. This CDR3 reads CASSQATSESYEQYF. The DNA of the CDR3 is TGTGCCAGCAGCCAAGCGACTAGCGAATCCTACGAGCAGTACTTC.

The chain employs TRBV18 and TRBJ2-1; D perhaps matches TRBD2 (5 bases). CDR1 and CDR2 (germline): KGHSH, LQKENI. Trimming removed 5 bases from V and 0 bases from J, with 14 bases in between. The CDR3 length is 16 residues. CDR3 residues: CASSYGSPRSYNEQFF. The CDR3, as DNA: TGTGCCAGCTCATATGGGAGCCCGCGCTCCTACAATGAGCAGTTCTTC.

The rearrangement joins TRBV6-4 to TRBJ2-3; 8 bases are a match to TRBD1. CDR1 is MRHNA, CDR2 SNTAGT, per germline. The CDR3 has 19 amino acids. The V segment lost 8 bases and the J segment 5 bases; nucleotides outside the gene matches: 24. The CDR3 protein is CASLDSRTGINLRGDTQYF. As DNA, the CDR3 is TGTGCCAGCCTCGACTCTCGGACAGGGATAAACCTCAGGGGAGATACGCAGTATTTT.

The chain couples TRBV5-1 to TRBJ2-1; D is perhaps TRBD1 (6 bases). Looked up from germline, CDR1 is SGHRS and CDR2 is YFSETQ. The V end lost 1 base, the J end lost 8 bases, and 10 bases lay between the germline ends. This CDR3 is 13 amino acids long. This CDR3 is CASSLLGADEQFF. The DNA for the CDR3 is TGCGCCAGCAGCTTGTTGGGGGCCGATGAGCAGTTCTTC.

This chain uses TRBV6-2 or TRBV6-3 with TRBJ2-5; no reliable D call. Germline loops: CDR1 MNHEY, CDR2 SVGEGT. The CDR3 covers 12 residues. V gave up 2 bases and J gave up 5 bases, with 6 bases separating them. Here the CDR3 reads CASSYPSETQYF. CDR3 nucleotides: TGTGCCAGCAGTTACCCTTCCGAGACCCAGTACTTC.

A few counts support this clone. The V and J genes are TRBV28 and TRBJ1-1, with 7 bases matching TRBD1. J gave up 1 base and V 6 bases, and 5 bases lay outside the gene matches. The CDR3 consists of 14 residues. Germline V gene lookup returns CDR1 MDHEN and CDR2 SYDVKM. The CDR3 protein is CASRGNRGNTEAFF. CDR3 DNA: TGTGCCAGCAGAGGAAACAGGGGGAACACTGAAGCTTTCTTT.

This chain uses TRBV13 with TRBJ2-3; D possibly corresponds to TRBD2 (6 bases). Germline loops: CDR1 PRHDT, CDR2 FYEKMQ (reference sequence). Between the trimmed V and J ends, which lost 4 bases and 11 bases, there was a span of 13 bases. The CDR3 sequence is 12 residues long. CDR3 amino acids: CASSSQGEEQYF. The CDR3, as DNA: TGTGCCAGCAGCTCCCAAGGGGAGGAGCAGTATTTT.

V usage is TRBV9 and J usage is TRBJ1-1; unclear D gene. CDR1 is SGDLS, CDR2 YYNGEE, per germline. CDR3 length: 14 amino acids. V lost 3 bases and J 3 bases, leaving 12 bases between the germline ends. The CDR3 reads CASSAQQSHTEAFF. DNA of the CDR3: TGTGCCAGCAGCGCCCAACAGTCCCACACTGAAGCTTTCTTT.

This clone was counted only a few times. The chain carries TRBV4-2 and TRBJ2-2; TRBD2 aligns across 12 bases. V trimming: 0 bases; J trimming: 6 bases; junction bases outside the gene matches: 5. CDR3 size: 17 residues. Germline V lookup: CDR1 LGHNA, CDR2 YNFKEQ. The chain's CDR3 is CASSQESTSGSPGELFF. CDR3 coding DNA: TGTGCCAGCAGCCAAGAATCGACTAGCGGGAGTCCCGGGGAGCTGTTTTTT.

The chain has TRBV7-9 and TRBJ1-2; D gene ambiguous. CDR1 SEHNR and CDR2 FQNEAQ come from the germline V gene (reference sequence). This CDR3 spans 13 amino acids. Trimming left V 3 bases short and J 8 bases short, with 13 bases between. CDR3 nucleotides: TGTGCCAGCAGCTTCCCCGCTACCATAGGCTACACCTTC. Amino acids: CASSFPATIGYTF.

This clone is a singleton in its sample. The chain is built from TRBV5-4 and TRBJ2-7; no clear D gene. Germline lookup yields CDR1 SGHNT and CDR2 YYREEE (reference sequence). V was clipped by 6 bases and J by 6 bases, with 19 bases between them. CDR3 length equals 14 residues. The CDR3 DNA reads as TGTGCCAGCAACACACAGTGGTCCCCAGGCGAGCAGTACTTC. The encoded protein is CASNTQWSPGEQYF. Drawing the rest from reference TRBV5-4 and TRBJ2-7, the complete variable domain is ETGVTQSPTHLIKTRGQQVTLRCSSQSGHNTVSWYQQALGQGPQFIFQYYREEENGRGNFPPRFSGLQFPNYSSELNVNALELDDSALYLCASNTQWSPGEQYFGPGTRLTVT.